The rows below give T cell receptor beta chains drawn from one sample of a study of shared clonotypes between healthy human individuals. Repertoires were generated with immunoSEQ multiplex PCR, while TCRdb's copy carries only in-frame clones and drops some. The sample includes about 1,800,000 clones, about 95% seen only once; the top ten take more than 0.9%. Material for sequencing was naive CD8+ T cells sorted from blood. The receptors come from a man between 18 and 35 years old in good health. Both conserved end residues are part of each CDR3. Each record gives: J gene, clone size, D gene, V gene, CDR3 protein, CDR3 DNA. D genes are given only for firm matches. Expanded clones are given a class, and other clones once, few, many or no size at all.

>TRBJ1-1|-|-|TRBV9
CASSSQDTLGTEAFF
TGTGCCAGCAGCTCTCAAGACACCTTGGGGACTGAAGCTTTCTTT
>TRBJ2-7|-|-|TRBV2
CASSARTEPQYF
TGTGCCAGCAGCGCTCGGACCGAACCACAGTACTTC
>TRBJ2-7|-|-|TRBV10-3
CAISERGQSYEQYF
TGTGCCATCAGTGAGAGGGGACAAAGCTACGAGCAGTACTTC
>TRBJ1-5|-|-|TRBV23-1
CATFTPLPRPLHF
TGCGCCACCTTCACCCCCCTCCCACGGCCCTTGCATTTT
>TRBJ1-2|-|-|TRBV7-9
CASSFGDSGTSYGYTF
TGTGCCAGCAGCTTTGGGGACTCCGGGACAAGCTATGGCTACACCTTC
>TRBJ1-1|-|-|TRBV7-9
CASSPFPDNTEAFF
TGTGCCAGCAGCCCATTCCCCGACAACACTGAAGCTTTCTTT
>TRBJ1-5|-|-|TRBV27
CASSPSLGEPNQPQHF
TGTGCCAGCAGTCCAAGCTTGGGGGAACCCAATCAGCCCCAGCATTTT
>TRBJ2-2|-|TRBD2|TRBV7-6
CASSPLLAATGELFF
TGTGCCAGCAGCCCACTACTAGCGGCCACCGGGGAGCTGTTTTTT
>TRBJ2-7|-|-|TRBV7-9
CASSTDTYEQYF
TGTGCCAGCAGCACAGACACCTACGAGCAGTACTTC
>TRBJ2-7|-|-|TRBV5-4
CASSLEPDRSYEQYF
TGTGCCAGCAGCTTAGAGCCGGACCGTTCCTACGAGCAGTACTTC
>TRBJ2-3|-|-|TRBV13
CASSLIPTPDTQYF
TGTGCCAGCAGCTTAATACCTACCCCGGATACGCAGTATTTT
>TRBJ2-7|-|TRBD1|TRBV4-1
CASSQDLGTGVYEQYF
TGCGCCAGCAGCCAAGATCTCGGGACAGGGGTCTACGAGCAGTACTTC
>TRBJ1-2|-|-|TRBV30
CAWSGLGAFYGYTF
TGTGCCTGGAGCGGTCTGGGGGCCTTCTATGGCTACACCTTC
>TRBJ2-5|-|-|TRBV15
CATSRDRGTELVTQYF
TGTGCCACCAGCAGAGATCGGGGGACGGAATTAGTGACCCAGTACTTC
>TRBJ2-3|-|TRBD2|TRBV11-2
CASSSWTSGGVDTQYF
TGTGCCAGCAGCTCCTGGACTAGCGGGGGTGTAGATACGCAGTATTTT
>TRBJ1-1|-|-|TRBV4-3
CASSQDGTVNTEAFF
TGCGCCAGCAGCCAAGATGGTACGGTGAACACTGAAGCTTTCTTT
>TRBJ1-1|-|-|TRBV27
CASSFFYGGGNTEAFF
TGTGCCAGCAGTTTTTTTTACGGGGGGGGGAACACTGAAGCTTTCTTT
>TRBJ2-3|-|TRBD2|TRBV10-3
CAISDLAGSDTQYF
TGTGCCATCAGTGACCTAGCGGGATCAGATACGCAGTATTTT
>TRBJ2-3|-|-|TRBV7-9
CASSLGVLGRTLKADTQYF
TGTGCCAGCAGCTTAGGGGTATTAGGTCGGACATTAAAGGCAGATACGCAGTATTTT
>TRBJ2-2|-|TRBD1|TRBV14
CASSQVQDRGLFYTGELFF
TGTGCCAGCAGCCAAGTCCAGGACAGGGGGCTTTTTTACACCGGGGAGCTGTTTTTT
>TRBJ2-7|-|TRBD1|TRBV2
CASSAGQGSYEQYF
TGTGCCAGCAGTGCGGGACAGGGCTCCTACGAGCAGTACTTC
>TRBJ2-7|-|TRBD2|TRBV7-9
CASSSSVAGAYEQYF
TGTGCCAGCAGCTCGAGTGTAGCGGGGGCCTATGAGCAGTACTTC
>TRBJ1-2|-|-|TRBV30
CAWLRDGYTF
TGTGCCTGGCTCCGGGATGGCTACACCTTC
>TRBJ2-7|-|-|TRBV13
CASSSAWHESRGYEQYF
TGTGCCAGCAGCTCGGCGTGGCACGAATCGAGAGGCTACGAGCAGTACTTC
>TRBJ2-7|-|TRBD1|TRBV7-9
CASSLGGQGSHEQYF
TGTGCCAGCAGCTTAGGGGGACAGGGGTCCCACGAGCAGTACTTC
>TRBJ2-6|-|TRBD2|TRBV5-6
CASSLLAASGANVLTF
TGTGCCAGCAGCTTACTAGCGGCCTCTGGGGCCAACGTCCTGACTTTC
>TRBJ1-3|once|TRBD1|TRBV7-9
CASSGVQGATNLFGNTIYF
TGTGCCAGCAGCGGAGTACAGGGGGCGACTAATTTATTTGGAAACACCATATATTTT